One sample yielded the 30 T cell receptor beta chains listed below, sequenced in a study of blood T cell repertoires in COVID-19. Sequencing was performed with immunoSEQ multiplex PCR; in TCRdb, only in-frame clones are kept and a portion is missing. The sample lists some 69,000 clones; roughly 84% were seen once. The specimen sequenced was peripheral blood. Receptors were obtained from an elderly man with active or convalescent COVID-19.

The genes are TRBV7-9 and TRBJ2-1, with TRBD1 matching 7 bases. Germline trimming cut 5 bases from V and 6 bases from J; bases unmatched to any gene: 13. Germline V lookup: CDR1 SEHNR, CDR2 FQNEAQ (reference sequence). The CDR3 totals 16 residues. The CDR3 spells CASSPSAPTGTNEQFF. CDR3 in DNA: TGTGCCAGCAGCCCTTCAGCGCCGACAGGGACCAATGAGCAGTTCTTC.

This sequence joins TRBV10-3 and TRBJ2-7, with TRBD1 identical over 9 bases. V dropped 11 bases and J dropped 5; count of bases not matched to a gene: 10. The CDR3 consists of 13 residues. Germline V CDR1 and CDR2: ENHRY, SYGVKD. CDR3 region: CAATDRGTNEQYF. CDR3 bases: TGTGCCGCCACGGACAGGGGAACCAACGAGCAGTACTTC.

V and J are TRBV19 and TRBJ2-1; 7 positions agree with TRBD2. The V gene's germline CDR1 is LNHDA and CDR2 SQIVND (reference sequence). V shed 6 bases and J 4 bases; nucleotides not matched to a gene: 9. The CDR3 sequence is 15 residues long. For the CDR3, the DNA is TGTGCCAGTAGGGTGGGCCCGGGGGGTTACAATGAGCAGTTCTTC. Translation: CASRVGPGGYNEQFF.

The chain recombines TRBV5-1 with TRBJ2-7, with TRBD1 identical over 11 bases. Germline V gives CDR1 SGHRS, CDR2 YFSETQ. After removal of 4 bases from V and 1 base from J, the junction contained 4 bases not matched to a gene. The CDR3 length is 15 residues. The CDR3 bases are TGCGCCAGCAGCCCGGGACAGGGGGTATCCTACGAGCAGTACTTC. It specifies CASSPGQGVSYEQYF.

The chain uses TRBV5-1 and TRBJ1-1; the D is unclear. Germline CDR1 reads SGHRS; CDR2 reads YFSETQ. Trimming stripped 0 bases from V and 6 bases from J, with 9 bases between. CDR3 size: 13 residues. The CDR3 here is CASSLVPVAEAFF. Written as DNA, the CDR3 is TGCGCCAGCAGCTTGGTTCCGGTGGCTGAAGCTTTCTTT.

The gene calls are TRBV28 and TRBJ1-1, with D possibly being TRBD1 (5 bases). There are 13 residues in the CDR3. Trimming shortened V by 6 bases and J by 6 bases, and 14 bases separated the two germline ends. Germline V CDR1 and CDR2: MDHEN, SYDVKM. In nucleotides, the CDR3 is TGTGCCAGCAGCCCATCGCGGGGGTCTGAAGCTTTCTTT. It is translated as CASSPSRGSEAFF.

The V gene is TRBV6-5, the J gene TRBJ1-2; 7 positions match TRBD1. Germline V gives CDR1 MNHEY, CDR2 SVGAGI. V shed 3 bases, J shed 8 bases, and the junction held 6 bases outside the gene matches. This CDR3 has 13 amino acids. The CDR3 sequence: CASSYRTGEGYTF. The DNA of the CDR3 is TGTGCCAGCAGTTATCGGACAGGAGAAGGCTACACCTTC.

The rearrangement joins TRBV28 to TRBJ1-4, with TRBD1 as a possible D gene (6 bases). Trimming pared 8 bases from V and 0 bases from J, leaving 19 bases between. The CDR3 loop spans 17 amino acids. Germline CDR1 MDHEN, CDR2 SYDVKM. Here the CDR3 reads CASGPGQGYATNEKLFF. CDR3 sequence (DNA): TGTGCCAGCGGACCGGGACAAGGATATGCAACTAATGAAAAACTGTTTTTT.

J is TRBJ2-1 and V is TRBV9, with TRBD1 identical over 8 bases. V dropped 3 bases and J dropped 3; count of bases not matched to a gene: 8. CDR1 SGDLS and CDR2 YYNGEE come from the germline V gene. This CDR3 comprises 16 residues. The CDR3: CASSAAGQVGYNEQFF. As DNA, the CDR3 is TGTGCCAGCAGCGCCGCGGGACAGGTGGGCTACAATGAGCAGTTCTTC. The full variable domain, in which reference TRBV9 and TRBJ2-1 provide the parts outside the CDR3, is DSGVTQTPKHLITATGQRVTLRCSPRSGDLSVYWYQQSLDQGLQFLIQYYNGEERAKGNILERFSAQQFPDLHSELNLSSLELGDSALYFCASSAAGQVGYNEQFFGPGTRLTVL.

The table lists this clone with a count of one. The chain has TRBV7-9 and TRBJ2-5, with TRBD2 matching 13 bases. The J segment lost 2 bases and the V segment lost 5 bases, leaving 5 bases of the junction unmatched. This CDR3 contains 16 residues. The germline CDR1 and CDR2 sequences are SEHNR and FQNEAQ (reference sequence). The CDR3 here is CASSPGLAGYQETQYF. CDR3 bases: TGTGCCAGCAGCCCGGGACTAGCGGGGTATCAAGAGACCCAGTACTTC. The variable domain in full, with the rest retrieved from reference TRBV7-9 and TRBJ2-5, is DTGVSQNPRHKITKRGQNVTFRCDPISEHNRLYWYRQTLGQGPEFLTYFQNEAQLEKSRLLSDRFSAERPKGSFSTLEIQRTEQGDSAMYLCASSPGLAGYQETQYFGPGTRLLVL.

About this clone: The sample has other DNA sequences that encode this CDR3 too. The chain combines TRBV5-6 with TRBJ2-7; no clear D. Trimming took 0 bases from V and 1 from J, leaving 5 bases between them. The CDR3 has 13 residues. The V gene's germline CDR1 is SGHDT and CDR2 YYEEEE. Here the CDR3 reads CASSLAGSYEQYF. Here the CDR3 DNA reads TGTGCCAGCAGCTTGGCAGGTTCCTACGAGCAGTACTTC.

The V gene is TRBV7-2, the J gene TRBJ1-3; D may be TRBD1 (5 bases). Germline V CDR1 and CDR2: SGHTA, FQGNSA. This CDR3 contains 17 residues. Deletions cut 5 bases from V and 3 bases from J, with 20 bases between. The CDR3 DNA follows: TGTGCCAGCAGCCTCGTTGCAGGGCGCGGGGGTGGAAACACCATATATTTT. Amino acids: CASSLVAGRGGGNTIYF.

The J gene is TRBJ2-4, the V gene TRBV15; TRBD2 matches at 9 bases. CDR1 is LNHNV and CDR2 is YYDKDF in the germline V gene (reference sequence). CDR3 length: 15 amino acids. V lost 8 bases and J lost 3; bases outside the gene matches: 8. DNA for the CDR3: TGTGCCACCGGGGAGGAGCGGGGGGTCAAAAACATTCAGTACTTC. It codes for CATGEERGVKNIQYF.

This clone was seen once. The gene calls are TRBV3-1 (or the pseudogene TRBV3-2) and TRBJ2-7; 13 bases fit TRBD2. Germline lookup yields CDR1 LGHDT and CDR2 YNNKEL (reference sequence). The CDR3 loop spans 15 amino acids. V was pared by 7 bases and J by 2 bases, with 5 bases of the junction left unmatched. In DNA, the CDR3 is TGTGCCAGCACCCGGGGACTAGCGGGAACCTACGAGCAGTACTTC. It translates to CASTRGLAGTYEQYF.

The rearrangement joins TRBV5-1 to TRBJ2-7, with 11 bases aligning to TRBD2. CDR1 is SGHRS, CDR2 YFSETQ, per germline. V was pared by 6 bases and J by 6 bases, with 11 bases of the junction left unmatched. The CDR3 sequence is 15 residues long. The CDR3 nucleotides are TGCGCCAGCATGCAGATAGCGGGGGGGCATGGCGAGCAGTACTTC. This codes for CASMQIAGGHGEQYF.

This chain connects TRBV6-2 or TRBV6-3 to TRBJ2-3, with D possibly matching TRBD2 (5 bases). CDR1 and CDR2 (germline): MNHEY, SVGEGT. The CDR3 consists of 15 residues. The V gene lost 5 bases and the J gene lost 5 bases, with 17 bases spanning the gap. CDR3 bases: TGTGCCAGCAGTCGTGGACTGCGGGTAGGAGATACGCAGTATTTT. It codes for CASSRGLRVGDTQYF.

The chain is built from TRBV5-1 and TRBJ1-1; 9 nucleotides line up with TRBD1. CDR1 and CDR2 (germline): SGHRS, YFSETQ. Losses at the gene ends were 2 bases for V and 5 bases for J; bases not matched to a gene: 7. This CDR3 has 15 residues. The chain's CDR3 is CASSFAGQGRTEAFF. The DNA for the CDR3 is TGCGCCAGCAGCTTCGCGGGACAGGGTCGTACTGAAGCTTTCTTT.

This clone has just one count. The V call is TRBV29-1, the J call TRBJ1-4; TRBD1 is a possible D gene (6 bases). Trimming stripped 3 bases from V and 0 bases from J, with 8 bases between. The CDR3 has 14 residues. In germline, CDR1 is SQVTM, CDR2 ANQGSEA. CDR3 coding DNA: TGCAGCGTTGACAACAGGGCAACTAATGAAAAACTGTTTTTT. Its protein product is CSVDNRATNEKLFF.

The rearrangement links TRBV30 to TRBJ2-7; 7 bases are shared with TRBD1. This CDR3 has 16 residues. Trimming took 2 bases from V and 5 from J; bases not matched to a gene: 15. In germline, CDR1 is GTSNPN, CDR2 SVGIG (reference sequence). The CDR3 region is CAWSMSGGRVTHEQYF. The CDR3 DNA reads TGTGCCTGGAGTATGTCAGGGGGAAGAGTAACTCACGAGCAGTACTTC.

The chain uses TRBV5-5 and TRBJ2-3, with 11 bases lining up with TRBD1. Per the germline V gene, CDR1 is SGHKS and CDR2 is YYEKEE (reference sequence). V gave up 3 bases and J gave up 2 bases; unmatched junction bases: 2. There are 15 residues in the CDR3. CDR3 amino acids: CASSSGQGVTDTQYF. In DNA form, the CDR3 reads TGTGCCAGCAGCTCGGGACAGGGGGTCACAGATACGCAGTATTTT.

This chain links TRBV7-9 with TRBJ2-3, with 7 bases lining up with TRBD2. CDR3 length: 16 residues. CDR1 SEHNR and CDR2 FQNEAQ come from the germline V gene (reference sequence). The V and J ends lost 5 bases and 2 bases, in that order; junction bases with no gene match: 10. The CDR3 region is CASSAVLSGVTDTQYF. The CDR3 DNA sequence: TGTGCCAGCAGCGCCGTCCTAAGCGGGGTCACAGATACGCAGTATTTT.

This chain links TRBV19 with TRBJ2-7; 9 bases fit TRBD2. The CDR3 contains 15 residues. Germline CDR1 is LNHDA and CDR2 is SQIVND (reference sequence). The V and J ends lost 4 bases and 2 bases, in that order; junction bases with no gene match: 6. For the CDR3, the DNA is TGTGCCAGTAGTAAAGGACTAGCGTCCACCTACGAGCAGTACTTC. Translating it yields CASSKGLASTYEQYF. Full variable domain (rest looked up from reference TRBV19 and TRBJ2-7): DGGITQSPKYLFRKEGQNVTLSCEQNLNHDAMYWYRQDPGQGLRLIYYSQIVNDFQKGDIAEGYSVSREKKESFPLTVTSAQKNPTAFYLCASSKGLASTYEQYFGPGTRLTVT.

The chain has TRBV27 and TRBJ1-6; the match to TRBD1 covers 10 bases. This CDR3 spans 17 amino acids. Germline loops: CDR1 MNHEY, CDR2 SMNVEV (reference sequence). J gave up 9 bases and V 4 bases, and 12 bases lay outside the gene matches. The chain's CDR3 is CASSSPGTGVARSPLHF. The CDR3 bases are TGTGCCAGCAGTTCTCCCGGGACAGGGGTTGCTCGTTCACCCCTCCACTTT.

This clone appeared once. The rearrangement joins TRBV11-2 to TRBJ2-7; D remains unclear. This CDR3 region has 11 residues. V lost 1 base to trimming and J lost 9 bases, with 7 bases between them. Germline values: CDR1 SGHAT, CDR2 FQNNGV. CDR3 amino acids: CASSLGSRQYF. Here the CDR3 DNA reads TGTGCCAGCAGCTTAGGTTCGAGGCAGTACTTC.

The chain links TRBV6-2 or TRBV6-3 to TRBJ1-5; no clear D gene. Germline V gives CDR1 MNHEY, CDR2 SVGEGT. The CDR3 loop spans 13 amino acids. Trimming shortened V by 4 bases and J by 0 bases, and 4 bases separated the two germline ends. Written as DNA, the CDR3 is TGTGCCAGCAGTTCAGATAGCAATCAGCCCCAGCATTTT. Its protein product is CASSSDSNQPQHF.

The chain has TRBV11-3 and TRBJ1-2; D not resolved. The germline V and J ends were trimmed by 3 bases and 6 bases, with 11 bases remaining between them. The length of the CDR3 is 13 residues. Germline V gene lookup returns CDR1 SGHNT and CDR2 YENEEA. The CDR3 DNA reads as TGTGCCAGCAGCTTTGCGGGGTGGGATGGCTACACCTTC. It specifies CASSFAGWDGYTF.

This chain uses TRBV10-2 with TRBJ2-3; D is unclear. V lost 3 bases and J 4 bases, leaving 8 bases between the germline ends. Germline lookup yields CDR1 WSHSY and CDR2 SAAADI. This CDR3 has 13 amino acids. The CDR3 sequence: CASSEGSPDTQYF. The CDR3 DNA follows: TGCGCCAGCAGTGAAGGTAGCCCAGATACGCAGTATTTT.

The chain carries TRBV4-2 and TRBJ1-5; D gene unclear. The CDR3 runs 15 residues. Deletions cut 3 bases from V and 0 bases from J, with 9 bases between. From germline, CDR1 is LGHNA and CDR2 YNFKEQ. The CDR3 region is CASSHQESSNQPQHF. In DNA form, the CDR3 reads TGTGCCAGCAGCCACCAGGAAAGTAGCAATCAGCCCCAGCATTTT.

The genes are TRBV14 and TRBJ1-1; D call uncertain. The V gene's germline CDR1 is SGHDN and CDR2 FVKESK. This CDR3 spans 16 amino acids. The ends were cut back, 1 base at V and 8 bases at J, with 20 bases in the middle. CDR3 DNA sequence: TGTGCCAGCAGCCAAGGGAGGGCGGGGATTATTCGCGAAGCTTTCTTT. Its translation: CASSQGRAGIIREAFF.

The chain has TRBV18 and TRBJ1-1, with 8 nucleotides matching TRBD1. Germline CDR1 reads KGHSH; CDR2 reads LQKENI. This CDR3 region has 14 residues. V shed 8 bases, J shed 0 bases, and the junction held 5 bases outside the gene matches. CDR3 in amino acids: CASLRDRMNTEAFF. The CDR3 region has the DNA TGTGCCAGCCTTCGGGACAGGATGAACACTGAAGCTTTCTTT.